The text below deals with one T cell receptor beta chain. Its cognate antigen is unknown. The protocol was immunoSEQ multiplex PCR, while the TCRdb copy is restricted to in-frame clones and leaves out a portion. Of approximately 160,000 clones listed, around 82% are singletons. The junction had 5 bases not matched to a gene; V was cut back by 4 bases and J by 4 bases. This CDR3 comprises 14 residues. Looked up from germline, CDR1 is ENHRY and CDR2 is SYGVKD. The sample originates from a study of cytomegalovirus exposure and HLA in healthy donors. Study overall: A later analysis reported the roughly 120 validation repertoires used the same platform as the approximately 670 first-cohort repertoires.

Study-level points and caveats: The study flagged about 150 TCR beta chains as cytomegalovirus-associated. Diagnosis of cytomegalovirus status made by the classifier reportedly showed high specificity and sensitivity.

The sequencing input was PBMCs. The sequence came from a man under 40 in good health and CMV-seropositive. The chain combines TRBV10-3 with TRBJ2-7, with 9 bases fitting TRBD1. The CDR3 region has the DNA TGTGCCATCAGTGGGGGACAGGGAGGGTACGAGCAGTACTTC. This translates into CAISGGQGGYEQYF.